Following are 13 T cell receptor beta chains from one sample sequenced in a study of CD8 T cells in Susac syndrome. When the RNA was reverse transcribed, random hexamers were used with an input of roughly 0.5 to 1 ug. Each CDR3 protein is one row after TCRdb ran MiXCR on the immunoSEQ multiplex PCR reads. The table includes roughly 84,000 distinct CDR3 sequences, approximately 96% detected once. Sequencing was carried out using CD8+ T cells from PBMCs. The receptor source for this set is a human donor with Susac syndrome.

CDR3 in DNA: TGTGCCAGCAGCGATCATAGCGGGAGTGGGGCCGGGGAGCTGTTTTTT. It yields the protein CASSDHSGSGAGELFF. The chain uses TRBV9 and TRBJ2-2; TRBD2 aligns across 9 bases. The CDR3 totals 16 residues. CDR1 and CDR2 (germline): SGDLS, YYNGEE. Germline trimming cut 3 bases from V and 6 bases from J; bases unmatched to any gene: 9.

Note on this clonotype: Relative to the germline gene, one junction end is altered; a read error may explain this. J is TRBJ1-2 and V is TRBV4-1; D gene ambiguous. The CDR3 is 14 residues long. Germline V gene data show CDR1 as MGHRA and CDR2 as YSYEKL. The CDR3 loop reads CASSPHDRGGFLSF. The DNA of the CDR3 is TGCGCCAGCAGCCCACACGACCGGGGTGGCTTTCTGTCCTTC.

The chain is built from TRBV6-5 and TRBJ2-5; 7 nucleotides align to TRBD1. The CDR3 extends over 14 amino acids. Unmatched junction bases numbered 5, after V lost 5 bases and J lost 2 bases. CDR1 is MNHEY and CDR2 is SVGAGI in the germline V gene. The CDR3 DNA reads TGTGCCAGCAGTATGGGACAGCCACAAGAGACCCAGTACTTC. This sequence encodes CASSMGQPQETQYF.

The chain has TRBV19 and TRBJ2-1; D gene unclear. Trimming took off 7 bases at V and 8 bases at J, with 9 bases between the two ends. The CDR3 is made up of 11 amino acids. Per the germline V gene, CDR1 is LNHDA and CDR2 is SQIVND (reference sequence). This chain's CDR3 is CASTNSDEQFF. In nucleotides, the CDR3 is TGTGCCAGTACCAATTCGGATGAGCAGTTCTTC.

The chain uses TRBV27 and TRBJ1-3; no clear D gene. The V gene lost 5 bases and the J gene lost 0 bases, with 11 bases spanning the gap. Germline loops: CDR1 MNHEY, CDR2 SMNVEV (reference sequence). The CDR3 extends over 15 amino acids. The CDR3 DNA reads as TGTGCCAGCAGTCCTGCCCTTTTCTCTGGAAACACCATATATTTT. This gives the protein CASSPALFSGNTIYF.

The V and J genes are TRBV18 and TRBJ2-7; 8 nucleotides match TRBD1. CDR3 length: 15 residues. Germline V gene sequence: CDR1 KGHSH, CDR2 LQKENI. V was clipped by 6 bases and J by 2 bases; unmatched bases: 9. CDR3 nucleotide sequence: TGTGCCAGCTCCCGCGGGCAGGGGGCGACCTACGAGCAGTACTTC. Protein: CASSRGQGATYEQYF.

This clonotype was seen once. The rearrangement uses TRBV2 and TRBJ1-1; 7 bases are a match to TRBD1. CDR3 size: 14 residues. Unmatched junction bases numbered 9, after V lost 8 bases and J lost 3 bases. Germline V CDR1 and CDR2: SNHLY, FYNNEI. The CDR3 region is CASPGGMMDTEAFF. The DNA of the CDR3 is TGTGCCAGCCCAGGGGGGATGATGGACACTGAAGCTTTCTTT.

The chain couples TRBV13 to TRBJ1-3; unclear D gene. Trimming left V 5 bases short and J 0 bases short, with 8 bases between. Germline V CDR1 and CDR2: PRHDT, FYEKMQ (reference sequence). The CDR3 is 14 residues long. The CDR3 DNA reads TGTGCCAGCAGCAACGTACGCTCTGGAAACACCATATATTTT. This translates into CASSNVRSGNTIYF.

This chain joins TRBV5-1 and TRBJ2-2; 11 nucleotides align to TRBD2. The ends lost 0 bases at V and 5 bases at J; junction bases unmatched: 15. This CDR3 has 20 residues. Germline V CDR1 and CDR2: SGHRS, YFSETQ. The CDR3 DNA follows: TGCGCCAGCAGCTTGGAGAGACAGAGCATAGCGGGGGGGCGGACCGGGGAGCTGTTTTTT. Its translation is CASSLERQSIAGGRTGELFF.

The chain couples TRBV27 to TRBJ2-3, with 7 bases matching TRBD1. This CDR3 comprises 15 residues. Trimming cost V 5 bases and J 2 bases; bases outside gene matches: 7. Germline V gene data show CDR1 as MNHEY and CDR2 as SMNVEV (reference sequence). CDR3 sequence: CASSRRDRITDTQYF. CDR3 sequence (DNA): TGTGCCAGCAGTCGACGGGACAGAATCACAGATACGCAGTATTTT.

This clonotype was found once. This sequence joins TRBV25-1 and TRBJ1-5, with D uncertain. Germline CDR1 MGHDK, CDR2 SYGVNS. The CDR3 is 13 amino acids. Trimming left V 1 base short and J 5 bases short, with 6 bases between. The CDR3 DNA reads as TGTGCCAGCAGTGAATTCGGTGATCAGCCCCAGCATTTT. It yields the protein CASSEFGDQPQHF. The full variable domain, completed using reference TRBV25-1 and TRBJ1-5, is EADIYQTPRYLVIGTGKKITLECSQTMGHDKMYWYQQDPGMELHLIHYSYGVNSTEKGDLSSESTVSRIRTEHFPLTLESARPSHTSQYLCASSEFGDQPQHFGDGTRLSIL.

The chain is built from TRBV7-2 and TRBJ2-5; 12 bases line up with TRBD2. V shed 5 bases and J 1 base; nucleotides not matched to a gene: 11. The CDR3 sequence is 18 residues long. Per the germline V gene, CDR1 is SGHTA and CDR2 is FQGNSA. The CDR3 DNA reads TGTGCCAGCAGCGCCCTGACCGTACTAGCGGGAGGCCAAGAGACCCAGTACTTC. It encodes CASSALTVLAGGQETQYF.

The CDR3 bases are TGTGCCAGCAGCTCCCCCCAACAGGGGGGAAACACTGAAGCTTTCTTT. This encodes CASSSPQQGGNTEAFF. The chain employs TRBV13 and TRBJ1-1, with 8 positions matching TRBD1. CDR1 is PRHDT, CDR2 FYEKMQ, per germline (reference sequence). Losses at the gene ends were 4 bases for V and 2 bases for J; bases not matched to a gene: 9. The length of the CDR3 is 16 residues.